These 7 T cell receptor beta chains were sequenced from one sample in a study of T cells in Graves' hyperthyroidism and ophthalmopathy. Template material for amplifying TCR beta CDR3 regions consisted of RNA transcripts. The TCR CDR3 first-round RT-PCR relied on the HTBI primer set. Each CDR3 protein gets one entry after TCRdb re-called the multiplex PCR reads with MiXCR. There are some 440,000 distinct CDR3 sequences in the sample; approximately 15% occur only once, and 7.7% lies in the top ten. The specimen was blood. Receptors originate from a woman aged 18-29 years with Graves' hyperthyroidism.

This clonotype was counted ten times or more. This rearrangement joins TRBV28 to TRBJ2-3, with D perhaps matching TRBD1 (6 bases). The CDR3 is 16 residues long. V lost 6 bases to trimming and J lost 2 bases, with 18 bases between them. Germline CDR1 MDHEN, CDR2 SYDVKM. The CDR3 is CASSPEGEWVTDTQYF. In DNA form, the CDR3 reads TGTGCCAGCAGCCCTGAGGGGGAGTGGGTCACAGATACGCAGTATTTT.

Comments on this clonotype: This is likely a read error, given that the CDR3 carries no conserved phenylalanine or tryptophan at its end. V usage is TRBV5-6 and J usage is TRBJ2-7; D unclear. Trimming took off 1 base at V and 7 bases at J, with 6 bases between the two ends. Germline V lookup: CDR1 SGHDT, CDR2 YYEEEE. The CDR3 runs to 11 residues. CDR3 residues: CASSLRFEQYL. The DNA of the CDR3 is TGTGCCAGCAGCTTGAGGTTTGAGCAGTACCTC.

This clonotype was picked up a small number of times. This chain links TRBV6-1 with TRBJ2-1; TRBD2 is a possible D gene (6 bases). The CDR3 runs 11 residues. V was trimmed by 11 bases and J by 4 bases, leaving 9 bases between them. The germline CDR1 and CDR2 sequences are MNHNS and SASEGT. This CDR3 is CALSGYNEQFF. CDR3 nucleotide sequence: TGTGCCCTGAGCGGGTACAATGAGCAGTTCTTC.

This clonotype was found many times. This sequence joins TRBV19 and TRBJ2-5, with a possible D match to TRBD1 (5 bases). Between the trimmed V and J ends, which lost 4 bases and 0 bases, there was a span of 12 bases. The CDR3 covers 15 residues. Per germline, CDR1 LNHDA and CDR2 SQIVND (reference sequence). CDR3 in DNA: TGTGCCAGTAGTACCCTAGACAGTAACCAAGAGACCCAGTACTTC. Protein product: CASSTLDSNQETQYF.

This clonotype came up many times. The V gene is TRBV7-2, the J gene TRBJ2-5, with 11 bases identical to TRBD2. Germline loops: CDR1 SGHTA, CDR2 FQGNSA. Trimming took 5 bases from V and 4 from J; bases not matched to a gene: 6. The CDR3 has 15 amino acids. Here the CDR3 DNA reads TGTGCCAGCAGCCGTAGCGGGGGGGATGTAGAGACCCAGTACTTC. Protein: CASSRSGGDVETQYF.

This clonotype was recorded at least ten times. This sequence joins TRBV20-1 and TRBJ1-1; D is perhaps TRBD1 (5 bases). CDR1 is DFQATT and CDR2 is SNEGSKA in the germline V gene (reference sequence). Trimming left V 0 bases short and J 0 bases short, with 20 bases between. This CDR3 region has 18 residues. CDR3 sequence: CSAREDDSPPSMNTEAFF. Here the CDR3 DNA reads TGCAGTGCTAGAGAGGATGACAGCCCTCCCTCTATGAACACTGAAGCTTTCTTT.

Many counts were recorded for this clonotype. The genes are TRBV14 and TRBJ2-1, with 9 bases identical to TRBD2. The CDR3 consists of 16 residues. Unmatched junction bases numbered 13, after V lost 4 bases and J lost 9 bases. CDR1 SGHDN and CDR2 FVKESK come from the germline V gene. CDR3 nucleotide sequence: TGTGCCAGCAGCCGAGGGACTATAGCGGGGGCAGGTGAGCAGTTCTTC. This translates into CASSRGTIAGAGEQFF.